This TCR beta chain is from a study of Graves' ophthalmopathy and Graves' hyperthyroidism. V lost 5 bases and J 3 bases, leaving 16 bases between the germline ends. Germline V gene data show CDR1 as MDHEN and CDR2 as SYDVKM. This CDR3 is 15 amino acids long. Amplification of the TCR beta CDR3 regions used RNA transcripts (as template). The authors performed first-round RT-PCR with HTBI primers and then a second-round multiplex PCR. In TCRdb, the multiplex PCR reads were re-called with MiXCR into one record per CDR3 protein. Of over 500,000 distinct CDR3 sequences in the sample, about a fifth are singletons; the top ten hold 7.1%. Ophthalmopathy not arising within 18 months of follow-up defined hyperthyroidism as stable.

V gene TRBV28 combines with J gene TRBJ2-5, with no clear D. The TCR was taken from a woman younger than 30 with stable Graves' hyperthyroidism. Some clones in this sample may be carry-over from other donors' samples. The sequencing sample was made of peripheral blood. The CDR3 DNA follows: TGTGCCAGCAGTGCCCCGGAGAAACTAAAAGAGACCCAGTACTTC. It specifies CASSAPEKLKETQYF.